The present entry profiles one T cell receptor (beta chain) with its context. Its antigen is unidentified. Measured with immunoSEQ multiplex PCR; TCRdb has only the in-frame clones, and not every one. The sample includes approximately 90,000 clones, about 91% of them seen just once. CDR3 length: 15 residues. The V end lost 4 bases, the J end lost 0 bases, and 10 bases lay between the germline ends. The germline V gene has CDR1 SGHDN and CDR2 FVKESK. This specimen comes from a study of OX40 agonist ivuxolimab in advanced cancers. Study-level background: Patients were dosed with the agonistic anti-OX40 (CD134) antibody ivuxolimab. Hepatocellular carcinoma, melanoma, renal cell or head and neck cancer affected the dose-escalation patients. General observations from the study: CD8+ T cells showed, on average, more clonal expansion than CD4+ cells.

The J gene is TRBJ2-1, the V gene TRBV14; D not resolved. The receptor comes from an adult with an advanced solid tumor such as melanoma, head and neck, liver or kidney cancer. The source material was CD4+ or CD8+ T cells sorted from blood, sampled in a trial of the OX40 agonist ivuxolimab. This chain's CDR3 is CASSLMWSSYNEQFF. Written as DNA, the CDR3 is TGTGCCAGCAGCCTCATGTGGAGCTCCTACAATGAGCAGTTCTTC.